The rows below give T cell receptor beta chains drawn from one sample of a study of CD8 T cells in ankylosing spondylitis. TCRdb itself ran the 5' RACE reads through MiXCR, one entry per CDR3 protein. The sample includes roughly 160,000 distinct CDR3 sequences, more than 9% of them seen just once. Sequences were obtained from blood, either unsorted or a sorted T cell fraction (not recorded which). The source of these receptors is a male donor with ankylosing spondylitis or in good health (not recorded which). Each CDR3 is given with its conserved first and last residue. The D gene is left open where the match is weak. Not every row has a clone size; where given, it reads once, few, many or a size class.

many,TRBV24-1,TRBJ2-1,TRBD2,TGTGCCACCAGTGTAGCGGGGTATACTGATGAGCAGTTCTTC,CATSVAGYTDEQFF
many,TRBV10-3,TRBJ2-3,TRBD2,TGTGCCATCACCACTAGCGGAGGCGGGGCAGATACGCAGTATTTT,CAITTSGGGADTQYF
many,TRBV29-1,TRBJ2-1,TRBD1,TGCAGCGTTGGGGACAGGGGGATCGGTACCAATGAGCAGTTCTTC,CSVGDRGIGTNEQFF
many,TRBV19,TRBJ1-6,TRBD1,TGTGCCAGTAGTATTGATAGGCAGGGGGATTCACCCCTCCACTTT,CASSIDRQGDSPLHF
-,TRBV19,TRBJ1-5,-,TGTGCCAGTAGTATACGGGGGACCGGGAGGAGCAATCAGCCCCAGCATTTT,CASSIRGTGRSNQPQHF
many,TRBV9,TRBJ2-1,TRBD2,TGTGCCAGCAGCGTGGGACTAGCACCCTACAATGAGCAGTTCTTC,CASSVGLAPYNEQFF
many,TRBV6-1,TRBJ1-3,-,TGTGCCAGCAGCTTCATGGGCGGCGCTGGAAACACCATATATTTT,CASSFMGGAGNTIYF
many,TRBV5-1,TRBJ2-2,-,TGCGCCAGCAGCTTGGTGTCGTCGGACACCGGGGAGCTGTTTTTT,CASSLVSSDTGELFF
-,TRBV6-2/TRBV6-3,TRBJ2-3,TRBD2,TGTGCCAGCAGCCCCCGGGAGGGGGGGCCCCGCGATACGCAGTATTTT,CASSPREGGPRDTQYF
few,TRBV19,TRBJ2-7,-,TGTGCCAGTAGTATAGGACGAGGGAACGAGCAGTACTTC,CASSIGRGNEQYF
many,TRBV2,TRBJ1-3,-,TGTGCCAGCACTGCGGAAACAGGGACCGTCCGCATGGCTGGAAACACCATATATTTT,CASTAETGTVRMAGNTIYF
many,TRBV5-1,TRBJ2-1,-,TGCGCCAGCAGCCCCTCAGGAACTTCCGTTTACAATGAGCAGTTCTTC,CASSPSGTSVYNEQFF
few,TRBV14,TRBJ1-5,-,TGTGCCAGCAGCCAGGGAGGGTGGCAGCCCCAGCATTTT,CASSQGGWQPQHF
-,TRBV11-2,TRBJ2-7,TRBD2,TGTGCCAGCAGCGTCGGGACTAGCGGGCTTACGAAATCCTACGAGCAGTACTTC,CASSVGTSGLTKSYEQYF
-,TRBV7-9,TRBJ2-5,TRBD2,TGTGCCAGCAGCCCCCGAGCGGGAGGGACTGAGACCCAGTACTTC,CASSPRAGGTETQYF
-,TRBV7-8,TRBJ2-3,-,TGTGCCAGCAGCTTAGTCCCGGGAGGCACAGATACGCAGTATTTT,CASSLVPGGTDTQYF
many,TRBV5-1,TRBJ2-5,-,TGCGCCAGCAGCATCGGGACTGGAGAGACCCAGTACTTC,CASSIGTGETQYF
few,TRBV6-2/TRBV6-3,TRBJ1-5,-,TGTGCCAGCAGTCCTCATCGCATCAGTGTGCAGTATAATCAGCCCCAGCATTTT,CASSPHRISVQYNQPQHF
many,TRBV10-3,TRBJ2-5,-,TGTGCCATCAGTGAGGGACAGCAAGAGACCCAGTACTTC,CAISEGQQETQYF
many,TRBV28,TRBJ1-1,-,TGTGCCAGCAGTTTCGCGGACATCCCGGCAGCTTTCTTT,CASSFADIPAAFF
many,TRBV27,TRBJ2-3,-,TGTGCCAGCAGTCCAGGAAACACAGATACGCAGTATTTT,CASSPGNTDTQYF
-,TRBV27,TRBJ1-4,-,TGTGCCAGCAGTTTAAGGGGTCGAGGGAATGTAGGGGAAAAACTGTTTTTT,CASSLRGRGNVGEKLFF
few,TRBV4-1,TRBJ2-3,TRBD1,TGCGCCAGCAGCCAAAGTGACAGGGGCGCAGATACGCAGTATTTT,CASSQSDRGADTQYF
-,TRBV3-1,TRBJ2-3,-,TGTGCCAGCAGCCAAGATGGGGTTTCGACTGATACGCAGTATTTT,CASSQDGVSTDTQYF
few,TRBV15,TRBJ1-1,TRBD1,TGTGCCACCAGCGAGGACAGGGGTGGGAACACTGAAGCTTTCTTT,CATSEDRGGNTEAFF
many,TRBV6-5,TRBJ2-5,TRBD1,TGTGCCAGCAGTTACCTGACAGGGTCGTACCAAGAGACCCAGTACTTC,CASSYLTGSYQETQYF
many,TRBV12-3/TRBV12-4,TRBJ2-5,TRBD1,TGTGCCAGCAGTTTCGGGACAGGGATGGAGACCCAGTACTTC,CASSFGTGMETQYF
many,TRBV20-1,TRBJ1-5,TRBD1,TGCAGTGCTAGGGGACAGGGAATCGGGACCAATCAGCCCCAGCATTTT,CSARGQGIGTNQPQHF
-,TRBV21-1,TRBJ2-3,-,TGTGCCAGCAGCACCCCTAGCAACGCCCCCTCAGATACGCAGTATTTT,CASSTPSNAPSDTQYF
-,TRBV6-1,TRBJ2-7,TRBD1,TGTGCCAGCGCCTTTACGGACAGGGGTCCTAACGAGCAGTACTTC,CASAFTDRGPNEQYF
few,TRBV20-1,TRBJ1-6,-,TGCAGTGCCAAGGACAGCAGCTCCTATAATTCACCCCTCCACTTT,CSAKDSSSYNSPLHF
few,TRBV5-6,TRBJ1-4,TRBD1,TGTGCCAGCAGCAGCACCGGCCGACAGGGTAAAACTAATGAAAAACTGTTTTTT,CASSSTGRQGKTNEKLFF
many,TRBV9,TRBJ2-1,TRBD2,TGTGCCAGCAGCGTATATCCGGGGGGAATAAATGAGCAGTTCTTC,CASSVYPGGINEQFF
-,TRBV6-5,TRBJ2-2,-,TGTGCCAGCAGTTACAGTGAGAACACCGGGGAGCTGTTTTTT,CASSYSENTGELFF
many,TRBV5-1,TRBJ1-5,TRBD1,TGCGCCAGCAGCTTTTCTACAGGGGGCCATCAGCCCCAGCATTTT,CASSFSTGGHQPQHF